These 23 T cell receptor beta chains were all obtained from the same sample, sequenced in a study of blood T cell repertoires in COVID-19. Generated by immunoSEQ multiplex PCR, the TCRdb table keeps only in-frame clones and is missing some. This sample has 100,000 to 140,000 clones; around 89% occur once, and the top ten carry 4% to 6%. Sequences were obtained from peripheral blood. The receptor source for this set is a middle-aged man with active or convalescent COVID-19.

J is TRBJ1-2 and V is TRBV11-2; 7 bases align to TRBD1. V was pared by 5 bases and J by 4 bases, with 4 bases of the junction left unmatched. The CDR3 has 13 residues. Germline V CDR1 and CDR2: SGHAT, FQNNGV. The CDR3 sequence: CASSMGQSYGYTF. CDR3 in DNA: TGTGCCAGCAGCATGGGACAGTCCTATGGCTACACCTTC.

Written as DNA, the CDR3 is TGTGCCAGCAGCGCCCCGAGACAGGGCTGGAGCACTGAAGCTTTCTTT. Residues: CASSAPRQGWSTEAFF. The V and J genes are TRBV9 and TRBJ1-1, with 7 bases fitting TRBD1. The length of the CDR3 is 16 residues. After removal of 3 bases from V and 4 bases from J, the junction contained 12 bases not matched to a gene. Per the germline V gene, CDR1 is SGDLS and CDR2 is YYNGEE.

The V call is TRBV12-3 or TRBV12-4, the J call TRBJ1-2, with 7 nucleotides matching TRBD1. CDR3 length: 12 residues. The V and J ends lost 2 bases and 12 bases, in that order; junction bases with no gene match: 6. The CDR3 spells CASSLFQQGHTF. Written as DNA, the CDR3 is TGTGCCAGCAGTTTATTCCAACAGGGGCACACCTTC.

This sequence joins TRBV30 and TRBJ2-2; 10 bases map to TRBD2. The CDR3 extends over 16 amino acids. The V gene end was trimmed by 4 bases and the J gene end by 6 bases; junction bases not matched to a gene: 11. CDR1 and CDR2 (germline): GTSNPN, SVGIG (reference sequence). The CDR3 DNA reads TGTGCCTGGACGTGGCGAGCGGGAGGGCCCGCCGGGGAGCTGTTTTTT. Translating it yields CAWTWRAGGPAGELFF.

The CDR3 loop is CASSLGLRGTEAFF. The DNA of the CDR3 is TGTGCCAGCAGCCTGGGGCTTAGAGGAACTGAAGCTTTCTTT. This chain links TRBV28 with TRBJ1-1; D might be TRBD1 (5 bases). The CDR3 covers 14 residues. Trimming removed 6 bases from V and 5 bases from J, with 16 bases in between. Germline V gene lookup returns CDR1 MDHEN and CDR2 SYDVKM.

The chain links TRBV7-9 to TRBJ1-4; D call uncertain. Per germline, CDR1 SEHNR and CDR2 FQNEAQ (reference sequence). Trimming took 5 bases from V and 4 from J, leaving 11 bases between them. The CDR3 has 14 amino acids. DNA for the CDR3: TGTGCCAGCAGCGTCTATGGTCGTAATGAAAAACTGTTTTTT. It yields the protein CASSVYGRNEKLFF.

The chain couples TRBV18 to TRBJ2-7; 9 bases are shared with TRBD1. Trimming at V came to 6 bases and at J to 7 bases, leaving 7 bases not matched to a gene. The CDR3 has 13 amino acids. Germline V gene sequence: CDR1 KGHSH, CDR2 LQKENI. The CDR3, as DNA: TGTGCCAGCTCGGTCAGACAGGGGGAAGAGCAGTACTTC. Translating gives CASSVRQGEEQYF.

The chain carries TRBV19 and TRBJ1-4; TRBD1 matches at 10 bases. The CDR3 consists of 14 residues. Germline CDR1 and CDR2: LNHDA and SQIVND (reference sequence). Trimming removed 5 bases from V and 7 bases from J; junction bases left unmatched: 4. CDR3 amino acids: CASSPDRGFEKLFF. The DNA of the CDR3 is TGTGCCAGTAGTCCGGACAGGGGGTTTGAAAAACTGTTTTTT.

The chain has TRBV6-5 and TRBJ2-2; no clear D gene. The CDR3 is 12 amino acids. The germline CDR1 and CDR2 sequences are MNHEY and SVGAGI. V was shortened by 6 bases and J by 3 bases, with 5 bases between the two germline ends. CDR3 nucleotide sequence: TGTGCCAGCAGATTCGACACCGGGGAGCTGTTTTTT. This sequence encodes CASRFDTGELFF.

V gene TRBV20-1 combines with J gene TRBJ2-5; the D is unclear. Trimming stripped 3 bases from V and 3 bases from J, with 14 bases between. Per the germline V gene, CDR1 is DFQATT and CDR2 is SNEGSKA (reference sequence). The CDR3 length is 14 residues. The DNA of the CDR3 is TGCAGTGCTAGTAGTGCCAGGTGGGAAGAGACCCAGTACTTC. Translating gives CSASSARWEETQYF.

This clone was seen only a few times. The genes are TRBV11-2 and TRBJ2-1, with 7 bases lining up with TRBD1. This CDR3 has 11 amino acids. V dropped 9 bases and J dropped 8; count of bases not matched to a gene: 4. Germline V gene lookup returns CDR1 SGHAT and CDR2 FQNNGV. CDR3 in amino acids: CASSRGHEQFF. Written as DNA, the CDR3 is TGTGCCAGTTCAAGGGGGCATGAGCAGTTCTTC.

For the CDR3, the DNA is TGTGCCAGCAGCCAGGCGGGCAGGGAGCTGTTTTTT. As protein: CASSQAGRELFF. The gene calls are TRBV7-3 and TRBJ2-2; possibly TRBD2 for D (5 bases). Germline V gives CDR1 SGHTA, CDR2 FQGTGA. The length of the CDR3 is 12 residues. V was cut by 5 bases and J by 9 bases, with 10 bases left in between. Full variable domain (outside the CDR3, taken from reference TRBV7-3 and TRBJ2-2): GAGVSQTPSNKVTEKGKYVELRCDPISGHTALYWYRQSLGQGPEFLIYFQGTGAADDSGLPNDRFFAVRPEGSVSTLKIQRTERGDSAVYLCASSQAGRELFFGEGSRLTVL.

A few counts support this clone. This sequence joins TRBV5-1 and TRBJ1-2; the match to TRBD1 covers 7 bases. The CDR3 consists of 14 residues. Germline-derived CDR1 and CDR2 are SGHRS and YFSETQ. The trim removed 4 bases at V and 1 base at J, leaving 4 bases unmatched. The CDR3 sequence is CASSVGQSNYGYTF. The CDR3 region has the DNA TGCGCCAGCAGCGTGGGACAGAGTAACTATGGCTACACCTTC.

The rearrangement joins TRBV19 to TRBJ2-2; a weak D match, TRBD1 (5 bases). The CDR3 covers 15 residues. CDR1 LNHDA and CDR2 SQIVND come from the germline V gene (reference sequence). V gave up 7 bases and J gave up 0 bases, with 12 bases separating them. DNA of the CDR3: TGTGCCAGTACTTGGCAGGGTACGAACACCGGGGAGCTGTTTTTT. Its protein product is CASTWQGTNTGELFF. The complete variable domain, with remaining parts taken from reference TRBV19 and TRBJ2-2, reads DGGITQSPKYLFRKEGQNVTLSCEQNLNHDAMYWYRQDPGQGLRLIYYSQIVNDFQKGDIAEGYSVSREKKESFPLTVTSAQKNPTAFYLCASTWQGTNTGELFFGEGSRLTVL.

The V gene is TRBV30, the J gene TRBJ2-5, with a possible D match to TRBD1 (6 bases). The CDR3 length is 14 residues. Germline CDR1 GTSNPN, CDR2 SVGIG (reference sequence). V lost 2 bases and J lost 6, with 16 bases in between. The CDR3 nucleotides read TGTGCCTGGAGTTCAGGGGTGGGAGCAAAGACCCAGTACTTC. Translated, it gives CAWSSGVGAKTQYF.

The sample holds one count of this clone. The CDR3 reads CASSLAFGQGAYEQYF. The DNA for the CDR3 is TGTGCCAGCAGCTTAGCGTTCGGGCAGGGGGCCTACGAGCAGTACTTC. V and J are TRBV7-2 and TRBJ2-7; 7 nucleotides line up with TRBD1. This CDR3 contains 16 residues. V gave up 0 bases and J gave up 2 bases; unmatched junction bases: 7. The germline CDR1 and CDR2 sequences are SGHTA and FQGNSA.

The V call is TRBV6-2 or TRBV6-3, the J call TRBJ2-1; D is ambiguous. The V gene lost 4 bases and the J gene lost 4 bases, with 17 bases spanning the gap. This CDR3 is built from 16 residues. Germline V gene lookup returns CDR1 MNHEY and CDR2 SVGEGT. This CDR3 is CASSFNPGKRYNEQFF. The CDR3 coding sequence is TGTGCCAGCAGTTTTAACCCAGGTAAAAGATACAATGAGCAGTTCTTC.

CDR3 loop: CATQRENSNQPQHF. CDR3 nucleotide sequence: TGTGCCACTCAGCGGGAGAATAGCAATCAGCCCCAGCATTTT. The rearrangement joins TRBV2 to TRBJ1-5; D is undetermined. Germline CDR1 reads SNHLY; CDR2 reads FYNNEI. The CDR3 has 14 amino acids. V lost 10 bases to trimming and J lost 0 bases, with 13 bases between them.

The rearrangement uses TRBV27 and TRBJ2-2; the D gene is possibly TRBD2 (5 bases). The V gene lost 2 bases and the J gene lost 2 bases, with 9 bases spanning the gap. The CDR3 is 15 amino acids. Germline values: CDR1 MNHEY, CDR2 SMNVEV (reference sequence). CDR3 amino acids: CASSLPGINTGELFF. The DNA for the CDR3 is TGTGCCAGCAGTTTACCGGGAATAAACACCGGGGAGCTGTTTTTT.

The gene calls are TRBV5-1 and TRBJ2-5, with 10 bases matching TRBD2. The CDR3 loop spans 15 amino acids. The ends lost 4 bases at V and 4 bases at J; junction bases unmatched: 7. CDR1 is SGHRS and CDR2 is YFSETQ in the germline V gene. The CDR3 loop reads CASSQSSGRGETQYF. DNA for the CDR3: TGCGCCAGCAGCCAATCTAGCGGGAGAGGAGAGACCCAGTACTTC.

The V gene is TRBV7-3, the J gene TRBJ2-7; D possibly corresponds to TRBD1 (6 bases). CDR3 length: 12 amino acids. Germline CDR1 is SGHTA and CDR2 is FQGTGA. Trimming stripped 0 bases from V and 6 bases from J, with 6 bases between. CDR3 nucleotide sequence: TGTGCCAGCAGCTTAACAGGGGGCGAGCAGTACTTC. Translated: CASSLTGGEQYF.

The chain is built from TRBV28 and TRBJ2-1; D possibly corresponds to TRBD2 (7 bases). Germline V CDR1 and CDR2: MDHEN, SYDVKM. The CDR3 consists of 12 residues. Trimming shortened V by 5 bases and J by 9 bases, and 11 bases separated the two germline ends. CDR3 region: CASSQGGGEQFF. For the CDR3, the DNA is TGTGCCAGCAGTCAGGGAGGGGGTGAGCAGTTCTTC.

The chain uses TRBV2 and TRBJ2-1, with D possibly TRBD2 on 5 matching bases. Germline lookup yields CDR1 SNHLY and CDR2 FYNNEI. Trimming cost V 4 bases and J 8 bases, with 12 bases left between them. There are 13 residues in the CDR3. The CDR3 DNA reads TGTGCCAGCAGTGTTCGGGGATTGGATGAGCAGTTCTTC. Protein product: CASSVRGLDEQFF.